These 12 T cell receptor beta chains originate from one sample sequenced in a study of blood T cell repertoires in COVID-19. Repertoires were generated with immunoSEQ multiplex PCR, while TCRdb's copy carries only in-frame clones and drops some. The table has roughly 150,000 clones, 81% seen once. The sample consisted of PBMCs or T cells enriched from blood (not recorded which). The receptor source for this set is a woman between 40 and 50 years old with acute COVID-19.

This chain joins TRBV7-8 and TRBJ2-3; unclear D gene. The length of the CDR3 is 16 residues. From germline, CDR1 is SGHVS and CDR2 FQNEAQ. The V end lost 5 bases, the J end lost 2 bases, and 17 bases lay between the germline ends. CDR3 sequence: CASSPADFGTTDTQYF. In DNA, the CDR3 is TGTGCCAGCAGCCCTGCGGATTTCGGAACCACAGATACGCAGTATTTT.

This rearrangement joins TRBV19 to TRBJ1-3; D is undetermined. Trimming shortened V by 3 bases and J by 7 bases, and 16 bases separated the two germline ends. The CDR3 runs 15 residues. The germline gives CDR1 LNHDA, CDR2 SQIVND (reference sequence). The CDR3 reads CASSIAGVRGNTIYF. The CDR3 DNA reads TGTGCCAGTAGTATCGCGGGAGTAAGAGGCAACACCATATATTTT.

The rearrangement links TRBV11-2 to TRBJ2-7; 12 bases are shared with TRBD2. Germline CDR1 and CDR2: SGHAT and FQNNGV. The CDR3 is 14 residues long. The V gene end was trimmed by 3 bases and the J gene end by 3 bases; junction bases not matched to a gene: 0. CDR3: CASSLGLAGYEQYV. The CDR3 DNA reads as TGTGCCAGCAGCTTGGGACTAGCGGGCTACGAGCAGTACGTC.

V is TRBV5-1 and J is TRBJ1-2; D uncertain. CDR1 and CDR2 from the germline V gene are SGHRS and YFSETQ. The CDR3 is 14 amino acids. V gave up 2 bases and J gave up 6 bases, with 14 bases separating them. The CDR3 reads CASSLYTPNDGYTF. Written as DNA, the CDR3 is TGCGCCAGCAGCTTATATACACCGAACGATGGCTACACCTTC.

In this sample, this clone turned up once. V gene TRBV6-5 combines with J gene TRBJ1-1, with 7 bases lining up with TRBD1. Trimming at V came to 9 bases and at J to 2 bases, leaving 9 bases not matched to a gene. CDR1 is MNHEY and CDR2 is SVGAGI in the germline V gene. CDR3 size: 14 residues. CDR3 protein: CASELQGTNTEAFF. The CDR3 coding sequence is TGTGCCAGTGAACTACAGGGGACAAACACTGAAGCTTTCTTT.

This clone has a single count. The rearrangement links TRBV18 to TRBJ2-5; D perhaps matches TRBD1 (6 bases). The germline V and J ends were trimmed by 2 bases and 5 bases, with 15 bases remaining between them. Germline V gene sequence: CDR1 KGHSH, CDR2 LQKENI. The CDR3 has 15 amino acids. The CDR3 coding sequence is TGTGCCAGCTCACCAAATGGGGGCGGGCAGGAGACCCAGTACTTC. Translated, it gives CASSPNGGGQETQYF.

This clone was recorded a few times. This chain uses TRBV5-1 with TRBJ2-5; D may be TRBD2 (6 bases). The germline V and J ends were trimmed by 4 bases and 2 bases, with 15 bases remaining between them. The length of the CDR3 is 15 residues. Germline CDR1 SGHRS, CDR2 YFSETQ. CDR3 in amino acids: CASSPDTLAQETQYF. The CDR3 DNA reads TGCGCCAGCAGCCCGGACACTCTAGCGCAAGAGACCCAGTACTTC.

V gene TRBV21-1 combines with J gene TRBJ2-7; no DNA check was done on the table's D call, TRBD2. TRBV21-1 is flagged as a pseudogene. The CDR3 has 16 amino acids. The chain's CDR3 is CASSSPWGAGRYEQYV. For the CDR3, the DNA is TGTGCCAGCAGCTCACCTTGGGGAGCGGGAAGATACGAGCAGTACGTC.

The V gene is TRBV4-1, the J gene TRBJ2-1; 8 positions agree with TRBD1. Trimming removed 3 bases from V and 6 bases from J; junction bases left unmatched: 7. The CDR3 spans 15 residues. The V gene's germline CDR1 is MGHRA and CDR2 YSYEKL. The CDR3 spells CASSHDDRGRNEQFF. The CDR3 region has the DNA TGCGCCAGCAGCCACGACGACAGGGGTCGCAATGAGCAGTTCTTC.

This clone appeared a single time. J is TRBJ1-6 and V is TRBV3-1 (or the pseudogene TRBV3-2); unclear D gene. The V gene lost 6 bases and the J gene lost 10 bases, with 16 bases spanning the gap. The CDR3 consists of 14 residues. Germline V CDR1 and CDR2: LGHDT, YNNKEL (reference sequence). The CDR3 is CASRHSRTTSPLHF. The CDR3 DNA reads TGTGCCAGCAGACATTCCCGAACCACCTCACCCCTCCACTTT.

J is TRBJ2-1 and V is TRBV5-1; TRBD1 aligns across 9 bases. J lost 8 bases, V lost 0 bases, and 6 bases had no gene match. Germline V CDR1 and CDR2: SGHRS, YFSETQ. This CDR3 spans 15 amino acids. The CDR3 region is CASSLALTGGHEQFF. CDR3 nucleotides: TGCGCCAGCAGCTTGGCCTTAACAGGGGGCCATGAGCAGTTCTTC.

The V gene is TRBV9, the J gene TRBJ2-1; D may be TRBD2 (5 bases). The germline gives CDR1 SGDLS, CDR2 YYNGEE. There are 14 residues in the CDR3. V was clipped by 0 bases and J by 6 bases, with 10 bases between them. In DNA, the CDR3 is TGTGCCAGCAGCGTAGGTTACGGAGGCAATGAGCAGTTCTTC. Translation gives CASSVGYGGNEQFF. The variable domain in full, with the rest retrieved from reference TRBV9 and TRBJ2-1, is DSGVTQTPKHLITATGQRVTLRCSPRSGDLSVYWYQQSLDQGLQFLIQYYNGEERAKGNILERFSAQQFPDLHSELNLSSLELGDSALYFCASSVGYGGNEQFFGPGTRLTVL.